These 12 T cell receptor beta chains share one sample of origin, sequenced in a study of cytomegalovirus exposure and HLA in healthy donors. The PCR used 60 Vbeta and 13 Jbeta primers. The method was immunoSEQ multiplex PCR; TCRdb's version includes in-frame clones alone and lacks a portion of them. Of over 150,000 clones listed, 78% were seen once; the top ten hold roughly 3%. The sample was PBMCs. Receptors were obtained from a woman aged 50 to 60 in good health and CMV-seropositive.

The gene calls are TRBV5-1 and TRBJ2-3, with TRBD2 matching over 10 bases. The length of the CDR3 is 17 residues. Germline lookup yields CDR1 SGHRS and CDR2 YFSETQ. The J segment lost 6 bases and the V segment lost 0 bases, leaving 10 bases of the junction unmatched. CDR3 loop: CASSLAGASGGQDTQYF. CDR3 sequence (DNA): TGCGCCAGCAGCTTGGCCGGGGCTAGCGGGGGCCAGGATACGCAGTATTTT.

This CDR3 reads CSVERAGSPETQYF. In DNA, the CDR3 is TGCAGCGTTGAAAGGGCGGGTTCCCCGGAGACCCAGTACTTC. The J gene is TRBJ2-5, the V gene TRBV29-1; a possible D gene is TRBD2 (5 bases). The germline gives CDR1 SQVTM, CDR2 ANQGSEA. The CDR3 sequence is 14 residues long. V was trimmed by 2 bases and J by 5 bases, leaving 15 bases between them.

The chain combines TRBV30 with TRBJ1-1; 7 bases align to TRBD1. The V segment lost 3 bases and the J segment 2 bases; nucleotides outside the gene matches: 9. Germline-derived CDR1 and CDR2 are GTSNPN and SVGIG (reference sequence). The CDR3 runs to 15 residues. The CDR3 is CAWREETGINTEAFF. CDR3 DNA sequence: TGTGCCTGGAGGGAAGAGACAGGGATAAACACTGAAGCTTTCTTT.

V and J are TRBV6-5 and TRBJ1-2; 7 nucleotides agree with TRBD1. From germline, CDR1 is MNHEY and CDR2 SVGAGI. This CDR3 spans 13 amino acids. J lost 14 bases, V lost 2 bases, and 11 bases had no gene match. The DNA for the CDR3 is TGTGCCAGCAGTTACGGGACAGTCTCAACGCGTACCTTC. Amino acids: CASSYGTVSTRTF.

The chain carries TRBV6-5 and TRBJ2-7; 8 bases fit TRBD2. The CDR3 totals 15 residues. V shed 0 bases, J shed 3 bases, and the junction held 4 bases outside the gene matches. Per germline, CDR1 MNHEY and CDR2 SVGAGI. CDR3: CASSYSSTSGYEQYF. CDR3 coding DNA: TGTGCCAGCAGTTACTCGAGTACTAGCGGCTACGAGCAGTACTTC.

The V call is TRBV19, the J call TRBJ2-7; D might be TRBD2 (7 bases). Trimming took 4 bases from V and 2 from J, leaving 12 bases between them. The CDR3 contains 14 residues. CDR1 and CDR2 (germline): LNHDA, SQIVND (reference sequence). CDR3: CASSRGGRTYEQYF. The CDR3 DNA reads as TGTGCCAGTAGTAGGGGGGGGCGGACCTACGAGCAGTACTTC. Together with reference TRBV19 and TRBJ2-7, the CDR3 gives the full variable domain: DGGITQSPKYLFRKEGQNVTLSCEQNLNHDAMYWYRQDPGQGLRLIYYSQIVNDFQKGDIAEGYSVSREKKESFPLTVTSAQKNPTAFYLCASSRGGRTYEQYFGPGTRLTVT.

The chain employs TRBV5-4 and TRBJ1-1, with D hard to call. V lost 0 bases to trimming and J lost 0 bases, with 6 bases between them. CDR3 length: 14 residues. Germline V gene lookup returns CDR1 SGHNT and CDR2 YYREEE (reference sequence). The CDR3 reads CASSLGSVNTEAFF. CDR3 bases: TGTGCCAGCAGCTTGGGATCAGTGAACACTGAAGCTTTCTTT.

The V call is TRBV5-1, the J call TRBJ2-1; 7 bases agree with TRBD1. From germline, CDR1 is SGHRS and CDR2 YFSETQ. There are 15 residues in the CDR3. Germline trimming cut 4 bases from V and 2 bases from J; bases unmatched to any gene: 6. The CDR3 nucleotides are TGCGCCAGCAGCCCGGAAGGGGGCACCTACAATGAGCAGTTCTTC. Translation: CASSPEGGTYNEQFF.

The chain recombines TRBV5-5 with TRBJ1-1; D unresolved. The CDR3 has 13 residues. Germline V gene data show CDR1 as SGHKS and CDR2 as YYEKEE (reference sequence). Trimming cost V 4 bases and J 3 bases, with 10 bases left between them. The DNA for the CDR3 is TGTGCCAGCAGCCCTGGAGGGTACACTGAAGCTTTCTTT. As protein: CASSPGGYTEAFF.

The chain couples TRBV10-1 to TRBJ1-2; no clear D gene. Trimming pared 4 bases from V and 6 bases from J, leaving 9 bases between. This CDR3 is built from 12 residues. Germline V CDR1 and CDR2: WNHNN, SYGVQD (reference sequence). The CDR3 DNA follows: TGCGCCAGCAGTGCTCTACGAGATGGCTACACCTTC. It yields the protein CASSALRDGYTF.

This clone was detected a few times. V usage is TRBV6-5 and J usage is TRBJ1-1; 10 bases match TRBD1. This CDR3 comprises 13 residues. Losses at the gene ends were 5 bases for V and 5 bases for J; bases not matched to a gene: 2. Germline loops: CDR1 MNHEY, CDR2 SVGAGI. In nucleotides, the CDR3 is TGTGCCAGCAGTGGGACAGGGGAGACTGAAGCTTTCTTT. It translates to CASSGTGETEAFF.

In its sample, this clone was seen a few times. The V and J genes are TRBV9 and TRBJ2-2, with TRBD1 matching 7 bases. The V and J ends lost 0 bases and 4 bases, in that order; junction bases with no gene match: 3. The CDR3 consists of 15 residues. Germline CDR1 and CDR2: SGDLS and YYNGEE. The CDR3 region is CASSVGAGGTGELFF. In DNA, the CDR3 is TGTGCCAGCAGCGTAGGGGCAGGGGGCACCGGGGAGCTGTTTTTT.